Included here is one T cell receptor beta chain sequence, with context. The antigen remains undetermined. The data were taken from a study of OX40 agonist ivuxolimab in advanced cancers. General study findings and limits: Mean expanded clone counts were higher in CD8+ than CD4+ T cells. Normalized T-cell clonal expansion was also low in a subset of nonresponders.

Deletions cut 5 bases from V and 4 bases from J, with 12 bases between. The CDR3 extends over 14 amino acids. Germline CDR1 reads LNHDA; CDR2 reads SQIVND (reference sequence). Some clones are missing from TCRdb's copy, which holds only in-frame ones; the method was immunoSEQ multiplex PCR. The sample contains roughly 50,000 clones, around nine tenths of which appear only once. This receptor was identified in an adult with an advanced solid tumor such as melanoma, head and neck, liver or kidney cancer. The sample in question was CD4+ or CD8+ T cells sorted from blood, obtained in a trial of the OX40 agonist ivuxolimab. The chain carries TRBV19 and TRBJ2-1; a possible D gene is TRBD1 (8 bases). The CDR3 sequence is CASSEQGGYNEQFF. Written as DNA, the CDR3 is TGTGCCAGTAGTGAACAGGGGGGGTACAATGAGCAGTTCTTC.